This section outlines one TCR beta chain sequence together with its context. From RNA transcripts, TCR beta CDR3 regions were amplified. HTBI primers were the set used in a first-round RT-PCR of the TCR CDR3. TCRdb analysed the multiplex PCR reads with MiXCR anew, one entry per CDR3 protein. The sample carries hundreds of thousands of distinct CDR3 sequences, around 13% recorded once. These data originate in a study of T cells in Graves' hyperthyroidism and ophthalmopathy. The clonotype was recovered from a woman aged 18-30 years with Graves' hyperthyroidism. The material sequenced was blood.

This CDR3 is CASSGAGGKYGYTF. The CDR3, as DNA: TGTGCCAGTAGTGGGGCAGGGGGCAAATATGGCTACACCTTC. The V call is TRBV19, the J call TRBJ1-2; 8 nucleotides match TRBD1. The CDR3 runs to 14 residues. Germline-derived CDR1 and CDR2 are LNHDA and SQIVND (reference sequence). V shed 5 bases and J 5 bases; nucleotides not matched to a gene: 7.